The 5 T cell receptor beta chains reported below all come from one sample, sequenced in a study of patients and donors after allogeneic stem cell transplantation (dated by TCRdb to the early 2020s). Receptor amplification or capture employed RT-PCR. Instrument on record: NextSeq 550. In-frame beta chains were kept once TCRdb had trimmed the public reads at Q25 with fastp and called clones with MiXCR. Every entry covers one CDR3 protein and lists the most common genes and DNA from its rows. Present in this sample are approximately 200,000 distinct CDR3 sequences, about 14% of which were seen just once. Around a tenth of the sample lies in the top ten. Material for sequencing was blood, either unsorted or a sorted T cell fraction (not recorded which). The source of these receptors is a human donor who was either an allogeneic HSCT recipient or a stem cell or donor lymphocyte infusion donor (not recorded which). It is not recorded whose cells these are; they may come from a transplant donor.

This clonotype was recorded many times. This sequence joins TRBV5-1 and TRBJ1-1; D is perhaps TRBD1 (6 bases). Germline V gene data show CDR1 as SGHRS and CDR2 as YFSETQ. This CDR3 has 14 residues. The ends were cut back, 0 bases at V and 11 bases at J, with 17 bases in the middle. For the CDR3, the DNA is TGCGCCAGCAGCTTGGGGTCCAGGGGTCAAGATGCTTTCTTT. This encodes CASSLGSRGQDAFF.

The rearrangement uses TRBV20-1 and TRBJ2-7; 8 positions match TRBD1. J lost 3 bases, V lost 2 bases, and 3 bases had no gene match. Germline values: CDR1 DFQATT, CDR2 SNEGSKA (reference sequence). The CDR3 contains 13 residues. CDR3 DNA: TGCAGTGCTAGAAACAGGGGGATCTACGAGCAGTACTTC. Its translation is CSARNRGIYEQYF.

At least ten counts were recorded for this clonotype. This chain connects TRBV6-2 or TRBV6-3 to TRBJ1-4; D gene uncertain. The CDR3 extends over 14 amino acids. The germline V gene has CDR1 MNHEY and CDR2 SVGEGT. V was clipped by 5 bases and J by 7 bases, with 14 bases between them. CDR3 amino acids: CASSQRLRSEKLFF. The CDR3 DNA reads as TGTGCCAGCAGTCAACGCCTGAGATCTGAAAAACTGTTTTTT.

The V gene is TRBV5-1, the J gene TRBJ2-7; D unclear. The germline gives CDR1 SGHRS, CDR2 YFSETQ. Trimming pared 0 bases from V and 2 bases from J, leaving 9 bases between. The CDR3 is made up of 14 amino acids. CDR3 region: CASSLGAAAYEQYF. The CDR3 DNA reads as TGCGCCAGCAGCTTGGGGGCAGCAGCCTACGAGCAGTACTTC.

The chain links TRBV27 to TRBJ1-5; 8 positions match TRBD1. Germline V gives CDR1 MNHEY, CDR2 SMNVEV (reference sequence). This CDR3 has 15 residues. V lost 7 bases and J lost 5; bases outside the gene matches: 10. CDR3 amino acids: CASTPPTGGDQPQHF. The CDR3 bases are TGTGCCAGCACCCCTCCCACAGGGGGTGATCAGCCCCAGCATTTT.